The 23 T cell receptor beta chains given below trace back to one sample, sequenced in a study of blood T cell repertoires in COVID-19. TCRdb's copy holds only in-frame clones and misses some; the assay was immunoSEQ multiplex PCR. This repertoire shows some 100,000 clones, around 90% found once; its top ten account for roughly 8.1%. Sequenced input: peripheral blood. These TCRs come from a woman aged 70-85 years with acute or convalescent COVID-19.

The rearrangement links TRBV5-8 to TRBJ2-2; 7 nucleotides match TRBD1. Germline assignment: CDR1 SGHTS and CDR2 YDEGEE. The CDR3 extends over 15 amino acids. The V segment lost 4 bases and the J segment 5 bases; nucleotides outside the gene matches: 8. The CDR3 DNA reads as TGTGCCAGCAGCAGAGGACAGGTGGAGACCGGGGAGCTGTTTTTT. As protein: CASSRGQVETGELFF.

This rearrangement joins TRBV2 to TRBJ2-7, with D maybe TRBD2 (6 bases). Trimming shortened V by 6 bases and J by 1 base, and 13 bases separated the two germline ends. Germline V gene lookup returns CDR1 SNHLY and CDR2 FYNNEI. The CDR3 loop spans 14 amino acids. For the CDR3, the DNA is TGTGCCAGCAGGGATGCGGGGCTATCCTACGAGCAGTACTTC. Translation gives CASRDAGLSYEQYF.

V is TRBV9 and J is TRBJ2-3; D possibly corresponds to TRBD2 (5 bases). CDR1 is SGDLS and CDR2 is YYNGEE in the germline V gene. This CDR3 region has 16 residues. Trimming cost V 3 bases and J 1 base, with 15 bases left between them. DNA for the CDR3: TGTGCCAGCAGCGGCCGAGGGTTGCGGGGCACAGATACGCAGTATTTT. Its translation: CASSGRGLRGTDTQYF.

CDR3 in amino acids: CASSLTEIYEQYF. CDR3 bases: TGTGCCAGCAGTTTGACAGAAATCTACGAGCAGTACTTC. The gene calls are TRBV28 and TRBJ2-7, with a possible D match to TRBD1 (5 bases). V dropped 3 bases and J dropped 3 bases, with 9 bases sitting between them. This CDR3 has 13 amino acids. Germline V CDR1 and CDR2: MDHEN, SYDVKM.

The chain uses TRBV29-1 and TRBJ1-1; 9 nucleotides match TRBD1. Germline V gene data show CDR1 as SQVTM and CDR2 as ANQGSEA. The CDR3 consists of 14 residues. V was clipped by 6 bases and J by 5 bases; unmatched bases: 10. CDR3 bases: TGCAGCGTGAACGCCGGGACAGGGAAAACTGAAGCTTTCTTT. It codes for CSVNAGTGKTEAFF.

This sequence joins TRBV27 and TRBJ1-2; weak D call: TRBD1 (5 bases). CDR1 and CDR2 (germline): MNHEY, SMNVEV (reference sequence). The CDR3 is made up of 14 amino acids. V lost 2 bases, J lost 6 bases, and 13 bases lay in between. CDR3 sequence reads: CASSLLWGSDGYTF. The CDR3 DNA is TGTGCCAGCAGTTTACTTTGGGGCTCGGATGGCTACACCTTC.

This clone appeared once. V is TRBV6-5 and J is TRBJ2-5; D gene ambiguous. CDR3 length: 14 amino acids. V lost 4 bases and J 1 base, leaving 10 bases between the germline ends. Germline-derived CDR1 and CDR2 are MNHEY and SVGAGI. The CDR3 loop reads CASSLSPSQETQYF. The CDR3 bases are TGTGCCAGCAGTTTGTCCCCCTCCCAAGAGACCCAGTACTTC.

This chain links TRBV6-2 or TRBV6-3 with TRBJ2-7, with TRBD2 as a possible D gene (5 bases). V was cut by 4 bases and J by 6 bases, with 19 bases left in between. CDR3 length: 15 residues. Germline assignment: CDR1 MNHEY and CDR2 SVGEGT. CDR3 bases: TGTGCCAGCAGTTCCCGGGGAGCGCTCGCCCCCGAGCAGTACTTC. Its translation is CASSSRGALAPEQYF.

This sequence joins TRBV4-1 and TRBJ1-2; 10 bases align to TRBD1. Germline V gene lookup returns CDR1 MGHRA and CDR2 YSYEKL. V shed 2 bases and J 1 base; nucleotides not matched to a gene: 4. This CDR3 has 16 amino acids. CDR3 loop: CASSQTTGGLNYGYTF. The CDR3 nucleotides are TGCGCCAGCAGCCAAACGACAGGGGGCCTTAACTATGGCTACACCTTC.

The J gene is TRBJ2-2, the V gene TRBV4-2; D unresolved. The ends were cut back, 2 bases at V and 2 bases at J, with 9 bases in the middle. The V gene's germline CDR1 is LGHNA and CDR2 YNFKEQ. The CDR3 runs to 15 residues. This CDR3 is CASSQRQRNTGELFF. DNA of the CDR3: TGTGCCAGCAGCCAACGCCAGCGAAACACCGGGGAGCTGTTTTTT.

The chain carries TRBV6-5 and TRBJ1-4; 9 nucleotides line up with TRBD1. Looked up from germline, CDR1 is MNHEY and CDR2 is SVGAGI. This CDR3 contains 15 residues. The J segment lost 6 bases and the V segment lost 6 bases, leaving 8 bases of the junction unmatched. The CDR3 region is CASRRPGQGYEKLFF. The CDR3 bases are TGTGCCAGCAGACGCCCGGGACAGGGATATGAAAAACTGTTTTTT.

The CDR3: CATSRREHYEQYF. The DNA of the CDR3 is TGTGCCACCTCTCGGCGGGAACACTACGAGCAGTACTTC. This sequence joins TRBV5-6 and TRBJ2-7; weak D call: TRBD2 (6 bases). Germline CDR1 reads SGHDT; CDR2 reads YYEEEE. The germline V and J ends were trimmed by 9 bases and 3 bases, with 16 bases remaining between them. This CDR3 is built from 13 residues.

The chain uses TRBV30 and TRBJ2-1, with a weak D call TRBD2 (6 bases). Trimming took off 0 bases at V and 4 bases at J, with 16 bases between the two ends. This CDR3 region has 16 residues. CDR1 is GTSNPN, CDR2 SVGIG, per germline (reference sequence). Here the CDR3 DNA reads TGTGCCTGGAGTGTAGGTATATTAGCGGCATACAATGAGCAGTTCTTC. This translates into CAWSVGILAAYNEQFF.

The chain has TRBV9 and TRBJ2-5; D might be TRBD2 (5 bases). The CDR3 length is 12 residues. Germline V gene lookup returns CDR1 SGDLS and CDR2 YYNGEE. V lost 8 bases, J lost 7 bases, and 15 bases lay in between. This CDR3 is CASSREWGTQYF. The CDR3 bases are TGTGCCAGTTCACGGGAATGGGGGACCCAGTACTTC.

This rearrangement joins TRBV10-1 to TRBJ2-3, with TRBD2 matching over 9 bases. Germline V gene sequence: CDR1 WNHNN, CDR2 SYGVQD (reference sequence). The CDR3 has 16 amino acids. Trimming cost V 0 bases and J 5 bases; bases outside gene matches: 6. This chain's CDR3 is CASSESSSGVRDTQYF. The CDR3 region has the DNA TGCGCCAGCAGTGAGTCGTCTAGCGGGGTACGAGATACGCAGTATTTT.

The CDR3 reads CASSPVITGANTEAFF. In DNA, the CDR3 is TGTGCCAGCTCACCAGTGATCACAGGGGCAAATACTGAAGCTTTCTTT. The chain carries TRBV18 and TRBJ1-1, with TRBD1 matching 7 bases. The CDR3 covers 16 residues. Germline V lookup: CDR1 KGHSH, CDR2 LQKENI. Trimming removed 2 bases from V and 5 bases from J; junction bases left unmatched: 11.

The genes are TRBV5-1 and TRBJ2-7, with 7 bases aligning to TRBD1. CDR1 SGHRS and CDR2 YFSETQ come from the germline V gene. This CDR3 has 14 amino acids. The ends lost 2 bases at V and 5 bases at J; junction bases unmatched: 7. The CDR3 nucleotides read TGCGCCAGCAGCTTACTGACAGGGTACAACGAGCAGTACTTC. Amino acid sequence: CASSLLTGYNEQYF. The full variable domain, completed using reference TRBV5-1 and TRBJ2-7, is KAGVTQTPRYLIKTRGQQVTLSCSPISGHRSVSWYQQTPGQGLQFLFEYFSETQRNKGNFPGRFSGRQFSNSRSEMNVSTLELGDSALYLCASSLLTGYNEQYFGPGTRLTVT.

The chain uses TRBV9 and TRBJ2-7, with a weak D call TRBD2 (5 bases). CDR1 SGDLS and CDR2 YYNGEE come from the germline V gene. The CDR3 contains 13 residues. V was pared by 0 bases and J by 3 bases, with 7 bases between. Written as DNA, the CDR3 is TGTGCCAGCAGCGTAGCCGACTACTACGAGCAGTACTTC. Residues: CASSVADYYEQYF.

In its sample, this clone was seen once. The chain couples TRBV19 to TRBJ2-1, with TRBD2 matching 9 bases. The CDR3 has 15 amino acids. The V and J ends lost 2 bases and 6 bases, in that order; junction bases with no gene match: 5. Germline CDR1 is LNHDA and CDR2 is SQIVND (reference sequence). DNA of the CDR3: TGTGCCAGTAGTATAAGTGTAGCGGGAGCCAATGAGCAGTTCTTC. It translates to CASSISVAGANEQFF.

The chain joins TRBV4-1 to TRBJ2-7; maybe TRBD2 (6 bases). Trimming took 3 bases from V and 3 from J, leaving 12 bases between them. This CDR3 has 14 amino acids. CDR1 and CDR2 from the germline V gene are MGHRA and YSYEKL. The CDR3 loop reads CASSHRGRDYEQYF. CDR3 nucleotides: TGCGCCAGCAGCCACCGGGGGAGAGACTACGAGCAGTACTTC.

This chain joins TRBV27 and TRBJ1-1; tentative D call: TRBD1 (5 bases). Per germline, CDR1 MNHEY and CDR2 SMNVEV (reference sequence). Between the trimmed V and J ends, which lost 2 bases and 4 bases, there was a span of 8 bases. This CDR3 has 13 residues. In DNA form, the CDR3 reads TGTGCCAGCAGTTTACTGGGGGGCACTGAAGCTTTCTTT. This codes for CASSLLGGTEAFF.

The chain is built from TRBV2 and TRBJ2-3, with D perhaps matching TRBD2 (6 bases). Germline V lookup: CDR1 SNHLY, CDR2 FYNNEI. The CDR3 consists of 14 residues. Deletions cut 6 bases from V and 0 bases from J, with 10 bases between. This CDR3 reads CASSVSGSTDTQYF. The CDR3 DNA sequence: TGTGCCAGCAGCGTAAGCGGGAGCACAGATACGCAGTATTTT.

For the CDR3, the DNA is TGCGCCAGCAGCTCGGGACTAGCGGTCACAGAGACCCAGTACTTC. It yields the protein CASSSGLAVTETQYF. V usage is TRBV5-1 and J usage is TRBJ2-5, with TRBD2 matching over 11 bases. CDR1 and CDR2 (germline): SGHRS, YFSETQ. This CDR3 contains 15 residues. With 3 bases clipped from V and 4 bases from J, the junction kept 5 bases outside the gene matches.